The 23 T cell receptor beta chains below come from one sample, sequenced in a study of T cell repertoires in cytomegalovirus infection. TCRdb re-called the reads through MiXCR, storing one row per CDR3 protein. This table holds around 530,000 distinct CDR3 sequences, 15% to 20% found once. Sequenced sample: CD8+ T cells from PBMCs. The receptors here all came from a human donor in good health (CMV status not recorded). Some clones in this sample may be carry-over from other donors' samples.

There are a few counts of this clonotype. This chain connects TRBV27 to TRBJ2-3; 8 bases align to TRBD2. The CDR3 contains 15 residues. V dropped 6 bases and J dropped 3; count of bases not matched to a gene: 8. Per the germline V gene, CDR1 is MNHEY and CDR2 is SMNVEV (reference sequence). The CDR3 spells CASSWGVAGTDTQYF. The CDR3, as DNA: TGTGCCAGCAGCTGGGGGGTAGCGGGGACAGATACGCAGTATTTT.

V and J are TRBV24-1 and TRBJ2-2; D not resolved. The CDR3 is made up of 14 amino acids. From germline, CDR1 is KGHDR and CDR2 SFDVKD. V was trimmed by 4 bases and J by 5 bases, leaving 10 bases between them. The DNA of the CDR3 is TGTGCCACCAGTGAGTCGGACGGGACCGGGGAGCTGTTTTTT. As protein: CATSESDGTGELFF.

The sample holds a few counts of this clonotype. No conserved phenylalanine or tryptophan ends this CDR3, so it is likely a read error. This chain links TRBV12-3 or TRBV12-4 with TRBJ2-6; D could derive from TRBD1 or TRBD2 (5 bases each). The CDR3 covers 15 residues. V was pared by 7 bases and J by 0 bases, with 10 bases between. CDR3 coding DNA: TGTGCCAGCACCTTGGGGGACTCTGGGGCCAACGTCCTGACTTTA. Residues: CASTLGDSGANVLTL.

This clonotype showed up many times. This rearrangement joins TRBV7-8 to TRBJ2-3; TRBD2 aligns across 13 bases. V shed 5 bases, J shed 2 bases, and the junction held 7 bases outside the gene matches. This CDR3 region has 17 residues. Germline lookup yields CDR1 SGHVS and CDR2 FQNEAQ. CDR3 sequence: CASSVLLAGGPTDTQYF. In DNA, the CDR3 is TGTGCCAGCAGCGTCCTACTAGCGGGAGGGCCCACAGATACGCAGTATTTT.

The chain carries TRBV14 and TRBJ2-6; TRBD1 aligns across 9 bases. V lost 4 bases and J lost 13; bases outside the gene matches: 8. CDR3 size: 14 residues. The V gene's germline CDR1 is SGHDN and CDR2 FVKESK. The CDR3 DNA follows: TGTGCCAGCAGCCTAGGACAGGGGAAGGTGGTCCTGACTTTC. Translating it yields CASSLGQGKVVLTF.

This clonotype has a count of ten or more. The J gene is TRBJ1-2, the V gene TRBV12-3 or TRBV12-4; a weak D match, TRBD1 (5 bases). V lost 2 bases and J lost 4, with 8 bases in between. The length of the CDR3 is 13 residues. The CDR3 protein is CASSLRGLYGYTF. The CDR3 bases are TGTGCCAGCAGTTTAAGGGGCCTCTATGGCTACACCTTC.

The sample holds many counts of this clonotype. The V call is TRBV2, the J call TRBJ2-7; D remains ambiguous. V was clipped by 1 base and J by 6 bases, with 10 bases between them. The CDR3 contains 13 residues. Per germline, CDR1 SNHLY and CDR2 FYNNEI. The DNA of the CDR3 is TGTGCCAGCAGTGAAGAGGGCGTTTTCGAGCAGTACTTC. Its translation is CASSEEGVFEQYF.

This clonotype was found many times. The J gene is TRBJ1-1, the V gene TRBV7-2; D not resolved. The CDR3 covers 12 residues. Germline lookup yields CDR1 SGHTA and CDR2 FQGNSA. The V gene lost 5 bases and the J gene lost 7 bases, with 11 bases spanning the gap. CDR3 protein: CASSLDTLEAFF. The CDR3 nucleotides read TGTGCCAGCAGCCTAGACACCCTTGAAGCTTTCTTT.

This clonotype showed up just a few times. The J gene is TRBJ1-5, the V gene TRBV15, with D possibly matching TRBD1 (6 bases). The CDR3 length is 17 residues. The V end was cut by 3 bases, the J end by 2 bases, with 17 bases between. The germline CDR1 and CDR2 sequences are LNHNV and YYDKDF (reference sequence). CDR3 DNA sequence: TGTGCCACCAGCAGTGCCCTTGGGGGCTGGGGCAATCAGCCCCAGCATTTT. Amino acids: CATSSALGGWGNQPQHF.

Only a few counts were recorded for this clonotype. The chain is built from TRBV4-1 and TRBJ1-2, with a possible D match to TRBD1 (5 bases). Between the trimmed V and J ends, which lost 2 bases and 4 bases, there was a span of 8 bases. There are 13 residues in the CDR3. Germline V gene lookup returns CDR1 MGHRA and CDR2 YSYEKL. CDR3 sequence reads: CASSQSDSYGYTF. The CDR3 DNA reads TGCGCCAGCAGCCAAAGCGACAGCTATGGCTACACCTTC.

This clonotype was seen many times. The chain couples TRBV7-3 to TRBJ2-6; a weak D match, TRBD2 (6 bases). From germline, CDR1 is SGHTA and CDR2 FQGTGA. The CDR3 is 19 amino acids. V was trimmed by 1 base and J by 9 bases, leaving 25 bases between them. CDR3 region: CASSLKPPQAGWQGNVLTF. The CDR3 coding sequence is TGTGCCAGCAGCTTAAAACCCCCCCAGGCGGGATGGCAGGGCAACGTCCTGACTTTC. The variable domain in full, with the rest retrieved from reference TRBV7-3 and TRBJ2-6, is GAGVSQTPSNKVTEKGKYVELRCDPISGHTALYWYRQSLGQGPEFLIYFQGTGAADDSGLPNDRFFAVRPEGSVSTLKIQRTERGDSAVYLCASSLKPPQAGWQGNVLTFGAGSRLTVL.

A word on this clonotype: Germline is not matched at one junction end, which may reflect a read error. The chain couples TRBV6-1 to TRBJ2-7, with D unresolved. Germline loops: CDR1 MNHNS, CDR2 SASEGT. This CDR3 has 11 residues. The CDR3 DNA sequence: TGTGCCAGCAGTGTTTCCTACAAGCAGTACTTC. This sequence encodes CASSVSYKQYF.

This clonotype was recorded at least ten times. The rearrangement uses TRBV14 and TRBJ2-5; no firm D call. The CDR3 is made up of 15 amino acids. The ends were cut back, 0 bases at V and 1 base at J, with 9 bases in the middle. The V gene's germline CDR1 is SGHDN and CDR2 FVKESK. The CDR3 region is CASSQETTPQETQYF. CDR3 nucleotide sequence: TGTGCCAGCAGCCAAGAAACGACTCCCCAAGAGACCCAGTACTTC.

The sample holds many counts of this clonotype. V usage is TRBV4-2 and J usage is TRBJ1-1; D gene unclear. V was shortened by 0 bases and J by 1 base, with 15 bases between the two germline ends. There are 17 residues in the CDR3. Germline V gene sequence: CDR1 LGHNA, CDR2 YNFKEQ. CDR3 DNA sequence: TGTGCCAGCAGCCAAGAGAAGACTCGCACGGGGAACACTGAAGCTTTCTTT. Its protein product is CASSQEKTRTGNTEAFF.

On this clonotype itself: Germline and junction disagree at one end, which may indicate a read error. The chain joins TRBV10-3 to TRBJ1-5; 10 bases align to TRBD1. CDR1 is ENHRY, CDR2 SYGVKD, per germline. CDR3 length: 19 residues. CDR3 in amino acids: CAFSESGDRGRYSNQPQHF. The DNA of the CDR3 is TGTGCCTTCAGTGAGTCAGGGGACAGGGGAAGGTATAGCAATCAGCCCCAGCATTTT.

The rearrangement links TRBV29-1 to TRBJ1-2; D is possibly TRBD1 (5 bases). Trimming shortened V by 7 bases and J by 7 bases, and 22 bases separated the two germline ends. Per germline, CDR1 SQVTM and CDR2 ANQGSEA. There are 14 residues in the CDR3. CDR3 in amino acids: CSAGPKGEGRGYTF. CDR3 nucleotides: TGCAGCGCTGGCCCAAAGGGAGAGGGACGTGGCTACACCTTC.

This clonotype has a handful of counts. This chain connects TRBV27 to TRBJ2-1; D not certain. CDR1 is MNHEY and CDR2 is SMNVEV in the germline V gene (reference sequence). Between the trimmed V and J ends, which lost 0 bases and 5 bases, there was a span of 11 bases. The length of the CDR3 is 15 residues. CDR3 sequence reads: CASSLSWNLDNEQFF. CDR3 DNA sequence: TGTGCCAGCAGTTTATCGTGGAACCTGGACAATGAGCAGTTCTTC.

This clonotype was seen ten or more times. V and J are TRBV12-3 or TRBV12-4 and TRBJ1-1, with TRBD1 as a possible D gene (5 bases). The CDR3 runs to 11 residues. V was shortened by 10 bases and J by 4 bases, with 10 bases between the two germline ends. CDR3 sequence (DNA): TGTGCCATTGGGAGGGGCACTGAAGCTTTCTTT. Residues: CAIGRGTEAFF.

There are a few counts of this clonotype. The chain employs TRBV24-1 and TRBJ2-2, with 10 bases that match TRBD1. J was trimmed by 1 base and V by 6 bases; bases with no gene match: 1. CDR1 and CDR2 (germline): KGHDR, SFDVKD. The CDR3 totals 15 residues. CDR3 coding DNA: TGTGCCACCAGTAGGGACAGGGGGAACACCGGGGAGCTGTTTTTT. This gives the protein CATSRDRGNTGELFF.

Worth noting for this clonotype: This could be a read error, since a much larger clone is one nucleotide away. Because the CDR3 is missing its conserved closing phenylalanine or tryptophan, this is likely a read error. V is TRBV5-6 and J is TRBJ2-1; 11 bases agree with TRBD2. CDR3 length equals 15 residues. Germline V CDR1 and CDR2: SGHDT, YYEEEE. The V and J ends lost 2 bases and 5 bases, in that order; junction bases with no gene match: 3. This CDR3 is CASSFGTSGHNEQFL. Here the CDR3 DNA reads TGTGCCAGCAGCTTCGGGACTAGCGGCCACAATGAGCAGTTCTTA.

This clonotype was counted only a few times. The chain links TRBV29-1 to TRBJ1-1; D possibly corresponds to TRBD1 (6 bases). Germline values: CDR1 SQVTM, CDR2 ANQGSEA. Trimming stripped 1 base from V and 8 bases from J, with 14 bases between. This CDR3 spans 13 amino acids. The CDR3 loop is CSVEGPGTQEAFF. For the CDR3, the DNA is TGCAGCGTTGAAGGGCCCGGGACACAAGAAGCTTTCTTT.

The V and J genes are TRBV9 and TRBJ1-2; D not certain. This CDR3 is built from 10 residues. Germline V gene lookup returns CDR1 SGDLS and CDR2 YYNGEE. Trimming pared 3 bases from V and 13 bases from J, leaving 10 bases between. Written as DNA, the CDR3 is TGTGCCAGCAGCGGAAGGGCATGCACCTTC. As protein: CASSGRACTF.

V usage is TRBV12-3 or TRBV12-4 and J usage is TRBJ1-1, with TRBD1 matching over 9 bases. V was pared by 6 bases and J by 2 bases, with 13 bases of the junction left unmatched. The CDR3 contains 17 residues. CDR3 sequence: CASSPFPGQGINTEAFF. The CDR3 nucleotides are TGTGCCAGCAGCCCTTTCCCCGGACAGGGGATTAACACTGAAGCTTTCTTT.